These T cell receptor beta chains were read from a single sample in a study of T cell responses to AZD1222 COVID-19 vaccine. The data were produced by immunoSEQ multiplex PCR, yet TCRdb's version contains in-frame clones alone and is incomplete. The repertoire holds about 94,000 clones, with 70% to 90% as singletons. Sequencing used peripheral blood, obtained on day 0 of AZD1222 vaccination. Receptor source: an adult in good health. CDR3s include the opening cysteine and the closing phenylalanine or tryptophan. Each record gives: D gene, clone size, V gene, CDR3 length, J gene, CDR3 DNA, CDR3 protein. D genes are given only for firm matches. Some rows mark clone size as missing; the rest say once, few, many or name a class of expanded clone.

>NA|NA|TRBV30|12|TRBJ1-4
TGTGCCTGGAGTTTGGCAAACGAAAAACTGTTTTTT
CAWSLANEKLFF
>NA|NA|TRBV6-4|14|TRBJ2-3
TGTGCCAGCAGTCCGGGACCCCACACAGATACGCAGTATTTT
CASSPGPHTDTQYF
>TRBD1|once|TRBV30|12|TRBJ1-2
TGTGCCTGGATCCAGGACAGGGAAGGCTACACCTTC
CAWIQDREGYTF
>TRBD1|NA|TRBV19|15|TRBJ2-2
TGTGCCAGTAGTCCTAACAGGGGGCAAGTCGGGGAGCTGTTTTTT
CASSPNRGQVGELFF
>TRBD2|NA|TRBV11-2|14|TRBJ2-7
TGTGCCAGCAGCTGGGGGGGATCCCCCTACGAGCAGTACTTC
CASSWGGSPYEQYF
>NA|NA|TRBV3-1/TRBV3-2|14|TRBJ1-1
TGTGCCAGCAGCCAAGTAGGGCACCCCCAAGGGGCTTTCTTT
CASSQVGHPQGAFF
>NA|once|TRBV7-9|18|TRBJ1-3
TGTGCCAGCAGCTTAGATCTATCTGGGTTCAACTCTGGAAACACCATATATTTT
CASSLDLSGFNSGNTIYF
>NA|NA|TRBV5-6|14|TRBJ1-4
TGTGCCAGCAGCCCGGCCGGGACGGATGAAAAACTGTTTTTT
CASSPAGTDEKLFF
>NA|NA|TRBV6-5|16|TRBJ2-7
TGTGCCAGCAGTTACTCCGGGGGAGGATTCTCCTACGAGCAGTACTTC
CASSYSGGGFSYEQYF
>NA|NA|TRBV20-1|13|TRBJ1-5
TGCAGTGCTAGTTGGAGGAGCAATCAGCCCCAGCATTTT
CSASWRSNQPQHF
>TRBD1|NA|TRBV7-2|14|TRBJ2-7
TGTGCCAGCAGCTTCCAGGGGGCGCCCCGGGAGCAGTACTTC
CASSFQGAPREQYF
>NA|NA|TRBV27|13|TRBJ2-3
TGTGCCAGCAGCTCTTGGGGCACAGATACGCAGTATTTT
CASSSWGTDTQYF
>NA|NA|TRBV27|14|TRBJ2-1
TGTGCCAGCAGTTTAGTCAGGGAGATCAATGAGCAGTTCTTC
CASSLVREINEQFF
>TRBD2|NA|TRBV27|15|TRBJ2-4
TGTGCCAGCGGAGAAGCGGGGACCGCCAAAAACATTCAGTACTTC
CASGEAGTAKNIQYF
>NA|few|TRBV6-5|14|TRBJ2-7
TGTGCCAGCAGTTACTCGATAGAGTTCTACGAGCAGTACTTC
CASSYSIEFYEQYF
>NA|NA|TRBV10-3|13|TRBJ1-1
TGTGCCATCAGTGCGGACAGTAGGACTGAAGCTTTCTTT
CAISADSRTEAFF
>TRBD1|NA|TRBV5-1|15|TRBJ2-2
TGCGCCAGCAGCTTACAGGGGGGGAACACCGGGGAGCTGTTTTTT
CASSLQGGNTGELFF
>TRBD1|NA|TRBV6-5|13|TRBJ1-2
TGTGCCAGCAGGGACAGGGATAGCTATGGCTACACCTTC
CASRDRDSYGYTF
>TRBD2|NA|TRBV6-1|16|TRBJ2-5
TGTGCCAGCAGTGAACTCGGGGGGGGAATCCAAGAGACCCAGTACTTC
CASSELGGGIQETQYF
>TRBD2|NA|TRBV19|17|TRBJ2-2
TGTGCCAGTAACGAACCCGGACTAGCGTACGATTCCGGGGAGCTGTTTTTT
CASNEPGLAYDSGELFF
>NA|NA|TRBV15|13|TRBJ2-7
TGTGCCACCAGCTCGGGGTCGGCCTACGAGCAGTACTTC
CATSSGSAYEQYF